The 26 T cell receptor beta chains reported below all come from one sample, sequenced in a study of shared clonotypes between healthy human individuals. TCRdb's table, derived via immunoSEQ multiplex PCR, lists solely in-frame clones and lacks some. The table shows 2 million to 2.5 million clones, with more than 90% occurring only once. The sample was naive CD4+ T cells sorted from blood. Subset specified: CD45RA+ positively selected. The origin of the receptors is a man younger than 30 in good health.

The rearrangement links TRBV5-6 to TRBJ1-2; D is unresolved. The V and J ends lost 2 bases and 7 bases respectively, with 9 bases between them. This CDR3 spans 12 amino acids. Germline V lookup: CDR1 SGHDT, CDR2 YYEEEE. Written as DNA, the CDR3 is TGTGCCAGCAGCTTCGGACTAGGTGGCTACACCTTC. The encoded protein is CASSFGLGGYTF.

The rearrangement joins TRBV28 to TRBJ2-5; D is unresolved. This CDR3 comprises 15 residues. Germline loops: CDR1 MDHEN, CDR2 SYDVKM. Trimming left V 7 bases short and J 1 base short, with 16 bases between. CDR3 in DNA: TGTGCCAGCAAAGGCTATTGGGGTACCCAAGAGACCCAGTACTTC. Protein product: CASKGYWGTQETQYF.

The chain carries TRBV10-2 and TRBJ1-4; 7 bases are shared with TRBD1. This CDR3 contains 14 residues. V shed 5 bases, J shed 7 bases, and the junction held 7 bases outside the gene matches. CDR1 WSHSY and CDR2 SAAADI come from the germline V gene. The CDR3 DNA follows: TGCGCCAGCAGTCGTCAGGGGGTCGGTGAAAAACTGTTTTTT. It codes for CASSRQGVGEKLFF.

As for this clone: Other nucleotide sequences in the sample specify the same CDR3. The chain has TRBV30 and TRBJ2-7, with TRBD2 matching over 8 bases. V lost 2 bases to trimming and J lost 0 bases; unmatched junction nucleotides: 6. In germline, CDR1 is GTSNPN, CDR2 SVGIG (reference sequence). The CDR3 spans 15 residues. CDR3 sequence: CAWSPGLAGSYEQYF. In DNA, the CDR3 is TGTGCCTGGAGTCCTGGGCTAGCGGGCTCCTACGAGCAGTACTTC.

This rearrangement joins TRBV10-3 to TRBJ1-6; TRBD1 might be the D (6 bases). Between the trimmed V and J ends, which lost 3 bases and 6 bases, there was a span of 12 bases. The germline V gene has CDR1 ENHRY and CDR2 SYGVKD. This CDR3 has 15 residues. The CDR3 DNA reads TGTGCCATCAGTGACTTTACAGGGCCTAATTCACCCCTCCACTTT. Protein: CAISDFTGPNSPLHF.

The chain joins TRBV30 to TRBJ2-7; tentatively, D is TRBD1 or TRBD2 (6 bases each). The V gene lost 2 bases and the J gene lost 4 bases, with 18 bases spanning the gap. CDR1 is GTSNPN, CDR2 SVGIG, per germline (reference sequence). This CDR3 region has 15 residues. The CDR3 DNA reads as TGTGCCTGGAGTACTCGGGGGCCGAGTATTTACGAGCAGTACTTC. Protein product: CAWSTRGPSIYEQYF.

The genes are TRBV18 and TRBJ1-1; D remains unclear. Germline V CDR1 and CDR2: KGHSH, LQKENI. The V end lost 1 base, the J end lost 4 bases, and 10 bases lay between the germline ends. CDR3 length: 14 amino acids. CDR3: CASSPRESVTEAFF. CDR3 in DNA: TGTGCCAGCTCACCACGTGAGAGCGTCACTGAAGCTTTCTTT.

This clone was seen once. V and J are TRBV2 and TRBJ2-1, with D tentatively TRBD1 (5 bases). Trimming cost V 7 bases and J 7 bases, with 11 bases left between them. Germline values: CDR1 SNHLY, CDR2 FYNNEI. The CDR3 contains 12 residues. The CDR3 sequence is CASKGVGNEQFF. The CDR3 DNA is TGTGCCAGCAAAGGGGTAGGGAATGAGCAGTTCTTC.

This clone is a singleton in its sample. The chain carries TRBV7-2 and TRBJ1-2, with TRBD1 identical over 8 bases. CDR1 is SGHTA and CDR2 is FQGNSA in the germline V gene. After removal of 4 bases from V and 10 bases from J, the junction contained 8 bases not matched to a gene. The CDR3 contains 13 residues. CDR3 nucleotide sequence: TGTGCCAGCAGCTCGAGACAGGGGCTCTCCTACACCTTC. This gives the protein CASSSRQGLSYTF.

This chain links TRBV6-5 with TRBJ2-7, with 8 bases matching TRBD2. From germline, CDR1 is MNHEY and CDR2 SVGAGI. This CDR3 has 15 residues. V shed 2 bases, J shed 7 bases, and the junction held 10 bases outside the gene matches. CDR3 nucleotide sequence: TGTGCCAGCAGTTACAGGACTAGCTCTATGGGGGAGCAGTACTTC. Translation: CASSYRTSSMGEQYF.

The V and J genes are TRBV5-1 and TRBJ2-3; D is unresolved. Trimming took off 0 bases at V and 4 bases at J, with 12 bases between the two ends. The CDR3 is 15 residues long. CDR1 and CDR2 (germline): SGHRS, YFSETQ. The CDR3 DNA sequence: TGCGCCAGCAGCTTGGCCCCCGGCCAGGCAGATACGCAGTATTTT. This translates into CASSLAPGQADTQYF.

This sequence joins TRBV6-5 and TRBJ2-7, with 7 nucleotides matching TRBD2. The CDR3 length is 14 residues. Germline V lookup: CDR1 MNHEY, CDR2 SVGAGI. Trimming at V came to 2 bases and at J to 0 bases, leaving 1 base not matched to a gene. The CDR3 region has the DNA TGTGCCAGCAGTTACCTAGCGGACTCCTACGAGCAGTACTTC. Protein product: CASSYLADSYEQYF.

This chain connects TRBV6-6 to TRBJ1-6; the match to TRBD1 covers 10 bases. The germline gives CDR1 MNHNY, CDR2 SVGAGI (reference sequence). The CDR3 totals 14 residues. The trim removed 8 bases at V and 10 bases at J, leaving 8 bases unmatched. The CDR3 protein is CASLSTGGRSPLHF. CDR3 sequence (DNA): TGTGCCAGCCTCTCGACAGGGGGCAGGTCACCCCTCCACTTT.

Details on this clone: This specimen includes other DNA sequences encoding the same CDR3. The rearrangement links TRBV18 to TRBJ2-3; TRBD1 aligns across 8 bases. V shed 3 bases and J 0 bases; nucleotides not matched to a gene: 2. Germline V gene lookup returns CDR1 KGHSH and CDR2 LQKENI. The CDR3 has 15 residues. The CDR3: CASSPDRASTDTQYF. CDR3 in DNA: TGTGCCAGCTCACCGGACAGGGCTAGCACAGATACGCAGTATTTT.

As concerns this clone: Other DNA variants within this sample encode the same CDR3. The CDR3, as DNA: TGTGCCAGCAGACGGACAGGGGGCCCAAACACTGAAGCTTTCTTT. Its translation is CASRRTGGPNTEAFF. The rearrangement joins TRBV2 to TRBJ1-1; 11 positions agree with TRBD1. This CDR3 region has 15 residues. Germline loops: CDR1 SNHLY, CDR2 FYNNEI. V gave up 6 bases and J gave up 2 bases; unmatched junction bases: 5.

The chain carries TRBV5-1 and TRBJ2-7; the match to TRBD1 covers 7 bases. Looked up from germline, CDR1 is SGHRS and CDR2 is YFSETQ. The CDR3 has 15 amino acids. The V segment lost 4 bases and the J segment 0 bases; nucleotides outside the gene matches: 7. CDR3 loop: CASSPGGRSSYEQYF. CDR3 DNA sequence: TGCGCCAGCAGCCCAGGGGGTAGGAGCTCCTACGAGCAGTACTTC. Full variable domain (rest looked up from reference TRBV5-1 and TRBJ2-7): KAGVTQTPRYLIKTRGQQVTLSCSPISGHRSVSWYQQTPGQGLQFLFEYFSETQRNKGNFPGRFSGRQFSNSRSEMNVSTLELGDSALYLCASSPGGRSSYEQYFGPGTRLTVT.

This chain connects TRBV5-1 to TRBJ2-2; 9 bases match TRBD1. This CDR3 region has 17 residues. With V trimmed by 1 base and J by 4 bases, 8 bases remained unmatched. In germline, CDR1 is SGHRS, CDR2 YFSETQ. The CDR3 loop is CASSLTGTGRVTGELFF. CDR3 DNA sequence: TGCGCCAGCAGCTTGACAGGGACAGGGAGGGTCACCGGGGAGCTGTTTTTT.

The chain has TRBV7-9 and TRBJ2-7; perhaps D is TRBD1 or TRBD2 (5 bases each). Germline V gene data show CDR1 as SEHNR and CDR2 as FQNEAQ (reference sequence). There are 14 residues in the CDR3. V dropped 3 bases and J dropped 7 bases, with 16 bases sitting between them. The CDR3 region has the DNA TGTGCCAGCAGCTTCAGCAGCGTTTGGGGGGAGCAGTACTTC. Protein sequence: CASSFSSVWGEQYF.

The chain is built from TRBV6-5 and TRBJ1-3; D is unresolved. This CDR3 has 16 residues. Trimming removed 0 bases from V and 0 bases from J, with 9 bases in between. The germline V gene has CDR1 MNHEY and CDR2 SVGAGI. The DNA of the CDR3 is TGTGCCAGCAGTTACTCTGGGGAACTCTCTGGAAACACCATATATTTT. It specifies CASSYSGELSGNTIYF.

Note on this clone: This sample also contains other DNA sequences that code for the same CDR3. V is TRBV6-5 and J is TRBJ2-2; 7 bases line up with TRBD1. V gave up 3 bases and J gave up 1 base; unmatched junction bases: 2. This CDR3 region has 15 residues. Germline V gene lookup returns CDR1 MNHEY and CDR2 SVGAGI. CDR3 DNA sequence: TGTGCCAGCAGTTATGGACAGGTGAACACCGGGGAGCTGTTTTTT. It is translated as CASSYGQVNTGELFF.

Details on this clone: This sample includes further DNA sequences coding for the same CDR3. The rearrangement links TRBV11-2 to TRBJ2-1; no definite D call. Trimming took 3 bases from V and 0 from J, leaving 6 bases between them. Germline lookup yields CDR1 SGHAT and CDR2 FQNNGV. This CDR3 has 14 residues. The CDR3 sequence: CASSFTDSYNEQFF. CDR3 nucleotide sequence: TGTGCCAGCAGCTTCACGGACTCCTACAATGAGCAGTTCTTC.

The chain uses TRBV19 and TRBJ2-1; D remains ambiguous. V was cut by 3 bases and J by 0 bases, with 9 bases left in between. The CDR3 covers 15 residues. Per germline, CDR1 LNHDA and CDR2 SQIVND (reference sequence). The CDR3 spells CASSMARSSYNEQFF. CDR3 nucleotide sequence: TGTGCCAGTAGTATGGCGCGCAGCTCCTACAATGAGCAGTTCTTC.

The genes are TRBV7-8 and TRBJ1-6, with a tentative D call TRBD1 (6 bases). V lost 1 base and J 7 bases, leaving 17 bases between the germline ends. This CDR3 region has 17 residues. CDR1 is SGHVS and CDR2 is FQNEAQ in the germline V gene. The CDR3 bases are TGTGCCAGCAGCTTAGTCTTGGGGGGCGCCTTCAATTCACCCCTCCACTTT. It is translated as CASSLVLGGAFNSPLHF.

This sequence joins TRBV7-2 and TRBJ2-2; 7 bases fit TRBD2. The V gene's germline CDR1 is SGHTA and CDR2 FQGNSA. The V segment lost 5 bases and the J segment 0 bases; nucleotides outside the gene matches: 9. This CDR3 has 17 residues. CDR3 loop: CASSRGLADANTGELFF. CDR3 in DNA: TGTGCCAGCAGCCGGGGTCTAGCGGACGCGAACACCGGGGAGCTGTTTTTT.

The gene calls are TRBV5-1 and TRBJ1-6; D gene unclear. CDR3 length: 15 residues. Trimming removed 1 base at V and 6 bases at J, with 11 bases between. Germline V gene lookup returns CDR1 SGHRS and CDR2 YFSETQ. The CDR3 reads CASSLSSRLNSPLHF. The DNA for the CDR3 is TGCGCCAGCAGCTTGTCGAGCCGGCTTAATTCACCCCTCCACTTT.

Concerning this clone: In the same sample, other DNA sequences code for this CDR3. The CDR3 DNA reads TGTGCCAGCTCACCCCCCGGACAGGGCAGCACTGAAGCTTTCTTT. As protein: CASSPPGQGSTEAFF. This sequence joins TRBV18 and TRBJ1-1, with 8 positions matching TRBD1. Germline CDR1 KGHSH, CDR2 LQKENI. The ends lost 3 bases at V and 4 bases at J; junction bases unmatched: 7. The CDR3 has 15 amino acids. The full variable domain, in which reference TRBV18 and TRBJ1-1 provide the parts outside the CDR3, is NAGVMQNPRHLVRRRGQEARLRCSPMKGHSHVYWYRQLPEEGLKFMVYLQKENIIDESGMPKERFSAEFPKEGPSILRIQQVVRGDSAAYFCASSPPGQGSTEAFFGQGTRLTVV.